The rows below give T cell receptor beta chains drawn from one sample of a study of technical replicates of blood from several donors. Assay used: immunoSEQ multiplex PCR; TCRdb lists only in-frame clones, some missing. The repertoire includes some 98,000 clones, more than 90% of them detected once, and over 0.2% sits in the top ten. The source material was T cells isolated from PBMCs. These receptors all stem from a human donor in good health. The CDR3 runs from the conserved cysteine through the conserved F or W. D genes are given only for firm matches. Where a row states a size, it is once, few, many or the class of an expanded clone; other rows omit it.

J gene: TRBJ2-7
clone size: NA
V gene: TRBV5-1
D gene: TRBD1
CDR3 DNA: TGCGCCAGCAGCTTTGGGGACAGGGCCACCTACGAGCAGTACTTC
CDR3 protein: CASSFGDRATYEQYF

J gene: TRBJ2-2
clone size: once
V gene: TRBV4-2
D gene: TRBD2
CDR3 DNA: TGTGCCAGCAGCTCCCGGGGAGGGCCCACCGGGGAGCTGTTTTTT
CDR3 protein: CASSSRGGPTGELFF

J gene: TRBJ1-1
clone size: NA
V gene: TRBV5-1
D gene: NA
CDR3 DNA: TGCGCCAGCAGCTTGGCCGGTTCACAGGGAGTCACTGAAGCTTTCTTT
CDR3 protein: CASSLAGSQGVTEAFF

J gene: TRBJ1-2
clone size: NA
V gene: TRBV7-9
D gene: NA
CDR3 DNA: TGTGCCAGCAGCTTAGGGACGACAGAAGCTAACTATGGCTACACCTTC
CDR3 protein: CASSLGTTEANYGYTF

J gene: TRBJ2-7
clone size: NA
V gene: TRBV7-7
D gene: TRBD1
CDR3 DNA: TGTGCTAGCAGCTCCGGACAGGGGGGCTCCTACGAGCAGTACTTC
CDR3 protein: CASSSGQGGSYEQYF

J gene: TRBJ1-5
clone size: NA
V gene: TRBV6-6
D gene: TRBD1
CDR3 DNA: TGTGCCAGCAGCCCGGGACAGCCCTCGCAGCCCCAGCATTTT
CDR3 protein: CASSPGQPSQPQHF

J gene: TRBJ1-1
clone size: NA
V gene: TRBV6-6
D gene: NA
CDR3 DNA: TGTGCCAGCAGTTACTCGCGGGAGTTTGAAGCTTTCTTT
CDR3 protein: CASSYSREFEAFF

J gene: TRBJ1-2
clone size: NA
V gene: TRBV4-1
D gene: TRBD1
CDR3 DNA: TGCGCCAGCAGCCAAGGGCAGGGGGCCGGGGGCTATGGCTACACCTTC
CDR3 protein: CASSQGQGAGGYGYTF

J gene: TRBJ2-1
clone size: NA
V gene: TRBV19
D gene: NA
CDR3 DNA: TGTGCCAGTAGTATAAGGAGGAGCTCCTACAATGAGCAGTTCTTC
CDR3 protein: CASSIRRSSYNEQFF

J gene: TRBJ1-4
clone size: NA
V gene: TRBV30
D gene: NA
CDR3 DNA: TGTGCCTGGAGTGTCCTCGGGGGACCAAATGAAAAACTGTTTTTT
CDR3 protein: CAWSVLGGPNEKLFF

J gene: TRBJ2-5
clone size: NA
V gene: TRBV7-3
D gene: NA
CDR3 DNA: TGTGCCAGCAGCTTAACCGGACACCCTCGAGAGACCCAGTACTTC
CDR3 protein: CASSLTGHPRETQYF

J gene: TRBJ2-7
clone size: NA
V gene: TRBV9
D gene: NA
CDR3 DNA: TGTGCCAGCAGCGTAGAAGGTGGGGACTGGGAGAAGCAGTACTTC
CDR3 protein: CASSVEGGDWEKQYF

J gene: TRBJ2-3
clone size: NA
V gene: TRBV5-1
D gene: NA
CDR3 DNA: TGCGCCAGCAGGGCGGGGGCCGACACAGATACGCAGTATTTT
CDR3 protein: CASRAGADTDTQYF

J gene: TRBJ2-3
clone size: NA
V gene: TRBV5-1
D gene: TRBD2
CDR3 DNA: TGCGCCAGCAGCACGGGGACTAGCGCGGAAACAGATACGCAGTATTTT
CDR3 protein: CASSTGTSAETDTQYF

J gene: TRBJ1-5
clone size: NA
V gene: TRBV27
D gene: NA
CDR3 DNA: TGTGCCAGCAGTATGGGAGACACCAATCAGCCCCAGCATTTT
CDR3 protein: CASSMGDTNQPQHF